This T cell receptor beta chain stems from a study of blood T cell repertoires in COVID-19. V was trimmed by 4 bases and J by 2 bases, leaving 10 bases between them. Germline CDR1 SGHDT, CDR2 YYEEEE. The CDR3 is made up of 14 amino acids. Repertoires were generated with immunoSEQ multiplex PCR, while TCRdb's copy carries only in-frame clones and drops some. The profile shows some 230,000 clones, around 83% of them singletons. This clonotype was obtained from a woman in her 50s with acute or convalescent COVID-19. This chain uses TRBV5-6 with TRBJ1-5; D possibly corresponds to TRBD1 (5 bases). Sequencing was carried out using peripheral blood. CDR3 coding DNA: TGTGCCAGCAGCACAGGCCGGGGCAATCAGCCCCAGCATTTT. Translation: CASSTGRGNQPQHF.